This T cell receptor (beta chain) was recovered during a study of identical twins. The germline V gene encodes CDR1 SGHDT and CDR2 YYEEEE. With 4 bases removed from V and 3 bases from J, the gap between germline ends came to 7 bases. This CDR3 has 12 amino acids. TCRdb reprocessed the 5' RACE reads via MiXCR and lists one record per CDR3 protein. The sample lists approximately 500,000 distinct CDR3 sequences, approximately 24% occurring once. This sample was also put to use in a study of T cells expressing NK-cell markers.

The sample was CD4+ T cells sorted from blood. This TCR was recovered from a woman aged 18-29 years in good health. The chain recombines TRBV5-6 with TRBJ1-2; D uncertain. CDR3 sequence (DNA): TGTGCCAGCAGCCAGACGGACTATGGCTACACCTTC. This gives the protein CASSQTDYGYTF.